A selection of T cell receptor beta chains follows, all from one sample in a study of cytomegalovirus exposure and HLA in healthy donors. Sequencing was performed with immunoSEQ multiplex PCR; in TCRdb, only in-frame clones are kept and a portion is missing. The table shows 130,000 or so clones, with roughly 89% occurring only once. The sequencing input was PBMCs. All receptors derive from a woman younger than 35 in good health and CMV-seropositive. CDR3s include the opening cysteine and the closing phenylalanine or tryptophan. A D gene is named only where the DNA matches it firmly. A clone size is listed for some rows: how often the clone was seen (once, few, many), or a class if it is expanded.

V gene	D gene	clone size	CDR3 length	J gene	CDR3 protein	CDR3 DNA
TRBV6-1	TRBD1	NA	16	TRBJ1-2	CASSDPTWTGDRGYTF	TGTGCCAGCAGTGATCCTACCTGGACAGGGGATCGCGGCTACACCTTC
TRBV6-4	TRBD1	NA	15	TRBJ2-3	CASSPQGAGTDTQYF	TGTGCCAGCAGTCCGCAGGGGGCCGGCACAGATACGCAGTATTTT
TRBV6-6	NA	NA	15	TRBJ2-2	CASKAGNANTGELFF	TGTGCCAGCAAGGCGGGAAATGCGAACACCGGGGAGCTGTTTTTT
TRBV7-6	TRBD2	NA	17	TRBJ2-7	CASSSGLAGGPTYEQYF	TGTGCCAGCAGCTCGGGACTAGCGGGGGGGCCTACCTACGAGCAGTACTTC
TRBV19	TRBD1	NA	13	TRBJ1-2	CASWTGGNYGYTF	TGTGCCAGTTGGACAGGAGGGAACTATGGCTACACCTTC
TRBV7-5	NA	NA	17	TRBJ1-1	CVRSLTFRDLTITEAFF	TGTGTCAGAAGCTTAACTTTTAGGGACTTGACGATCACTGAAGCTTTCTTT
TRBV9	TRBD1	once	16	TRBJ1-1	CASSPFGQVDWTEAFF	TGTGCCAGCAGCCCATTTGGACAGGTGGATTGGACTGAAGCTTTCTTT
TRBV30	TRBD2	NA	14	TRBJ2-3	CAWRTSGGAPTQYF	TGTGCCTGGAGGACTAGCGGGGGGGCTCCTACGCAGTATTTT
TRBV7-9	NA	NA	15	TRBJ1-5	CASSLVGDINQPQHF	TGTGCCAGCAGCTTAGTCGGGGACATCAATCAGCCCCAGCATTTT
TRBV6-5	NA	NA	14	TRBJ1-3	CASSLYRFGNTIYF	TGTGCCAGCAGTTTGTACAGGTTCGGAAACACCATATATTTT
TRBV6-5	TRBD1	NA	15	TRBJ2-5	CASSYVGTGSETQYF	TGTGCCAGCAGTTACGTGGGGACAGGGAGTGAGACCCAGTACTTC
TRBV6-6	NA	NA	15	TRBJ1-3	CASSNSGSGGNTIYF	TGTGCCAGCAGTAACTCGGGGTCAGGGGGAAACACCATATATTTT
TRBV6-5	TRBD2	NA	15	TRBJ2-1	CASSYGTSGSHEQFF	TGTGCCAGCAGTTACGGGACTAGCGGGAGCCATGAGCAGTTCTTC
TRBV10-1	NA	NA	16	TRBJ2-1	CASSESRGSSYNEQFF	TGCGCCAGCAGTGAGTCGAGGGGGAGCTCCTACAATGAGCAGTTCTTC
TRBV7-9	TRBD1	NA	14	TRBJ1-1	CASSWGTANTEAFF	TGTGCCAGCAGCTGGGGGACAGCGAACACTGAAGCTTTCTTT
TRBV7-9	NA	once	16	TRBJ1-5	CASSSGPEGGRQPQHF	TGTGCCAGCAGCTCCGGCCCAGAAGGGGGACGTCAGCCCCAGCATTTT
TRBV4-1	NA	NA	13	TRBJ1-1	CASSQDSYTEAFF	TGCGCCAGCAGCCAGGACAGCTACACTGAAGCTTTCTTT
TRBV4-3	TRBD2	NA	15	TRBJ2-7	CASSQEWRGTYEQYF	TGCGCCAGCAGCCAAGAGTGGCGGGGGACCTACGAGCAGTACTTC
TRBV7-8	TRBD1	NA	17	TRBJ1-2	CASSLSGTGGTVYGYTF	TGTGCCAGCAGCTTATCCGGGACAGGGGGCACCGTTTATGGCTACACCTTC
TRBV11-3	TRBD1	NA	17	TRBJ2-6	CASSPGTGESGANVLTF	TGTGCCAGCAGCCCCGGGACAGGGGAGTCTGGGGCCAACGTCCTGACTTTC
TRBV6-6	NA	NA	15	TRBJ1-2	CASTDQTSGIYGYTF	TGTGCCAGCACCGACCAAACATCAGGAATTTATGGCTACACCTTC
TRBV28	NA	NA	14	TRBJ2-7	CASSLWGRFPEQYF	TGTGCCAGCAGTTTATGGGGGAGGTTCCCCGAGCAGTACTTC
TRBV6-5	TRBD1	NA	15	TRBJ1-5	CASSYSTGAGQPQHF	TGTGCCAGCAGTTACTCAACAGGGGCTGGTCAGCCCCAGCATTTT
TRBV6-5	TRBD1	NA	14	TRBJ2-7	CASRGQGGSYEQYF	TGTGCCAGCAGGGGACAGGGGGGATCCTACGAGCAGTACTTC
TRBV7-2	NA	NA	13	TRBJ2-3	CASSLGATDTQYF	TGTGCCAGCAGCTTAGGGGCCACAGATACGCAGTATTTT
TRBV25-1	NA	NA	16	TRBJ2-3	CASSANQDSPTDTQYF	TGTGCCAGCAGTGCTAATCAAGACTCGCCCACAGATACGCAGTATTTT
TRBV6-5	TRBD1	NA	14	TRBJ1-1	CASTWDSSNTEAFF	TGTGCCAGCACCTGGGACAGCTCGAACACTGAAGCTTTCTTT
TRBV4-1	NA	NA	17	TRBJ2-4	CASSQPTTGLAKNIQYF	TGCGCCAGCAGCCAACCCACTACAGGGCTAGCCAAAAACATTCAGTACTTC
TRBV29-1	NA	NA	14	TRBJ1-2	CSVGGPVVKDGYTF	TGCAGCGTTGGGGGCCCTGTGGTTAAAGATGGCTACACCTTC
TRBV18	TRBD1	once	16	TRBJ2-5	CASSPPRTGLQETQYF	TGTGCCAGCTCACCACCGCGGACAGGGCTCCAAGAGACCCAGTACTTC
TRBV4-1	NA	NA	16	TRBJ2-7	CASSPLGLRSSYEQYF	TGCGCCAGCAGCCCCCTAGGACTTAGGAGCTCCTACGAGCAGTACTTC
TRBV5-4	NA	NA	15	TRBJ1-5	CASSSGVGSNQPQHF	TGTGCCAGCAGTTCAGGGGTGGGGAGCAATCAGCCCCAGCATTTT
TRBV7-2	NA	NA	14	TRBJ1-6	CASRYGQINSPLHF	TGTGCCAGCAGATACGGACAGATTAATTCACCCCTCCACTTT
TRBV2	NA	once	13	TRBJ2-7	CASSEAFSYEQYF	TGTGCCAGCAGTGAAGCTTTCAGCTACGAGCAGTACTTC
TRBV28	NA	NA	17	TRBJ2-5	CASSFPAFSGARETQYF	TGTGCCAGCAGTTTCCCCGCCTTCTCAGGCGCAAGAGAGACCCAGTACTTC
TRBV18	TRBD2	NA	15	TRBJ2-7	CASSPPGSGGYEQYF	TGTGCCAGCTCACCACCGGGTAGCGGGGGTTACGAGCAGTACTTC
TRBV6-5	TRBD1	NA	15	TRBJ1-3	CASSSRGLAGNTIYF	TGTGCCAGCAGCTCCAGGGGGCTGGCTGGAAACACCATATATTTT
TRBV9	NA	NA	13	TRBJ2-3	CASSVASTDTQYF	TGTGCCAGCAGCGTAGCGAGCACAGATACGCAGTATTTT